The present T cell receptor beta chain was sequenced within a study of T cell responses to AZD1222 COVID-19 vaccine (dated by TCRdb to about 2021). Describing the broader study: A total of 233 trial participants underwent TCR sequencing, of whom some 210 received two doses of AZD1222 and about 25 received two doses of the MenACWY control vaccine. Trial participants were enrolled into age subgroups of 18-55, 56-69 and 70-plus years, which contained roughly 140, 27 and 60 TCR-sequenced participants, respectively.

In light of the paper, this sample's time point label describes: about 28 days (+/-7) after the second vaccine dose. Because spike-specific TCR depth and breadth did not differ between the two schedules, AZD1222 recipients who got a second dose at roughly 4 weeks were pooled with those who got a second dose at roughly 12 weeks. Vaccinee samples came from UK trials COV001 and COV002, including a single-blind randomized controlled phase 2/3 trial of AZD1222 (ChAdOx1 nCoV-19) in healthy adults. Trial participant PBMC samples were collected at day 0 and day 28 after the second dose for TCRbeta chain sequencing. This clone was observed a few times. It lacks a known antigen. No base quality information exists; no much larger clone differs at one position. The CDR3 regions of human TCRbeta chains were analyzed by immunosequencing. The study's processing was this. TCRs in the repertoires were compared against a reference library of SARS-CoV-2-specific TCRs that had been generated with the MIRA antigen-specificity platform. Breadth was defined as the fraction of unique TCRs that were SARS-CoV-2-associated, and depth was defined as the fraction of total T cells that were SARS-CoV-2-associated. Each spike-specific TCR was assigned to its reactive spike region and to a CD4 or CD8 class using the MIRA data. Log10-transformed breadth and depth values were compared by one-way ANOVA with Sidak's multiple comparisons tests. TCRdb limited this immuneACCESS table to in-frame rearrangements with V and J called. A share of clones is missing; checked studies link under half to unresolved V genes, and the rest is unexplained. D and trimming come from the DNA, and the V and J calls and clone size come from that table. The sample table shows about 110,000 clones, and over 90% are seen once. In total, the top ten clones hold 2.5% to 3.5% of the sample.

Trimming takes 2 bases off V and 2 bases off J; junction bases not matched to a gene: 1. CDR3 length: 15 amino acids, cysteine to phenylalanine. Only the CDR3 portion is preserved as DNA: 45 bases, with reading frame beginning at the first base. For CDR1 and CDR2, the germline V gene lists SGHVS and FQNEAQ. Results and caveats for the whole study, not just this receptor: The whole spike protein was spanned by vaccine-associated CD4 TCRs, and dominant responses were seen in regions 160-218 and 743-854. The 56-69-year group was small, and its depth increase did not reach significance, likely because of low power. Participants were mostly white British, with more females than males. The authors suggested clonal diversity may have been underestimated. Epitopes outside the regions mutated in the B.1.351 and B.1.1.7 variants were reportedly recognized by nearly half of the unique spike-specific TCRs. Because no day 14 peak-response samples were available, repertoires were characterized only after the peak T cell response. After two AZD1222 doses, spike-specific TCR breadth and depth were significantly higher than at day 0 and than in MenACWY recipients. Only five or six AZD1222 recipients were SARS-CoV-2 seropositive at baseline, limiting conclusions about previously exposed vaccinees.

This receptor was identified in an adult who received the AZD1222 COVID-19 vaccine. This specimen was peripheral blood, taken 28 days after the second AZD1222 dose. The chain couples TRBV7-8 to TRBJ2-7, with 12 central nucleotides matching TRBD2. The nucleotide sequence reads TGTGCCAGCAGCTTAACTAGCGGGGGGACCTACGAGCAGTACTTC. It specifies CASSLTSGGTYEQYF.